This T cell receptor (beta chain) was observed in a study of metastatic and nonmetastatic thyroid tumors. Study-level information: Thyroid patients, malignant and benign, had repertoires compared across blood and tumor or nodule tissue.

All patients were untreated before thyroid surgery. This CDR3 region has 15 residues. From germline, CDR1 is KGHSH and CDR2 LQKENI. The junction had 2 bases not matched to a gene; V was cut back by 3 bases and J by 4 bases. Study-level points and caveats: It was reported that TCR beta diversity was significantly higher in malignant thyroid tumors than benign nodules, in blood and tumor.

Under the authors' procedure: It was from CDR3 differences across clinicopathological groups that a distant-metastasis classifier for papillary thyroid cancer was built. MiXCR reprocessed the PCR reads for TCRdb. The V and J calls and clone size are TCRdb's, not the authors'. The repertoire holds 35,000 to 40,000 clones, 26% seen once, with 8% to 10% in the top ten. In this sample, this clone turned up many times. Its antigen is as yet unknown. V gene TRBV18 combines with J gene TRBJ2-1, with 11 nucleotides matching TRBD2. Sequencing was carried out using blood. The receptor was derived from a female donor with papillary thyroid cancer or a benign thyroid nodule (not recorded which). Some clones in this sample may be carry-over from other donors' samples. Written as DNA, the CDR3 is TGTGCCAGCTCACCGGGACTAGCGGATTACAATGAGCAGTTCTTC. Protein product: CASSPGLADYNEQFF. The variable domain in full, with the rest retrieved from reference TRBV18 and TRBJ2-1, is NAGVMQNPRHLVRRRGQEARLRCSPMKGHSHVYWYRQLPEEGLKFMVYLQKENIIDESGMPKERFSAEFPKEGPSILRIQQVVRGDSAAYFCASSPGLADYNEQFFGPGTRLTVL.